Below are 20 T cell receptor beta chains sequenced from a single sample in a study of T cell responses to AZD1222 COVID-19 vaccine. TCRdb keeps only in-frame clones here, not all; method: immunoSEQ multiplex PCR. The sample consists of some 150,000 clones, around 90% of them appearing once. This material consisted of peripheral blood, taken on day 0 of AZD1222 vaccination. The receptor set was obtained from an adult in good health.

The table lists this clone with a count of one. V gene TRBV4-2 combines with J gene TRBJ2-3; TRBD2 matches 7 bases. The CDR3 consists of 17 residues. CDR1 and CDR2 (germline): LGHNA, YNFKEQ. Trimming cost V 0 bases and J 4 bases; bases outside gene matches: 10. This chain's CDR3 is CASSQDRGEGYADTQYF. The CDR3 region has the DNA TGTGCCAGCAGCCAAGATCGGGGGGAGGGCTATGCAGATACGCAGTATTTT.

This chain joins TRBV6-5 and TRBJ1-2, with D unclear. Trimming cost V 2 bases and J 0 bases, with 13 bases left between them. This CDR3 region has 16 residues. CDR1 MNHEY and CDR2 SVGAGI come from the germline V gene. The CDR3 here is CASSYDFSSSNYGYTF. For the CDR3, the DNA is TGTGCCAGCAGTTACGACTTCTCGTCTTCTAACTATGGCTACACCTTC.

V usage is TRBV27 and J usage is TRBJ1-5; maybe TRBD1 (5 bases). Per germline, CDR1 MNHEY and CDR2 SMNVEV (reference sequence). Trimming cost V 4 bases and J 3 bases, with 7 bases left between them. This CDR3 region has 13 residues. CDR3 nucleotide sequence: TGTGCCAGCAGTTCAGGGTACAATCAGCCCCAGCATTTT. This gives the protein CASSSGYNQPQHF.

This clone is a singleton in its sample. The chain joins TRBV4-3 to TRBJ2-6; D unclear. CDR1 and CDR2 (germline): LGHNA, YSLEER. Trimming took 1 base from V and 1 from J, leaving 5 bases between them. This CDR3 has 15 residues. CDR3 bases: TGCGCCAGCAGCCAAGTAATTTCTGGGGCCAACGTCCTGACTTTC. It yields the protein CASSQVISGANVLTF.

This chain uses TRBV4-3 with TRBJ1-2, with TRBD1 as a possible D gene (5 bases). V lost 4 bases to trimming and J lost 4 bases, with 13 bases between them. The germline V gene has CDR1 LGHNA and CDR2 YSLEER. This CDR3 spans 14 amino acids. The CDR3, as DNA: TGCGCCAGCAGCCCCCTCGGGGGATTCTATGGCTACACCTTC. The encoded protein is CASSPLGGFYGYTF.

The chain recombines TRBV6-1 with TRBJ2-1; TRBD2 matches 7 bases. Germline V CDR1 and CDR2: MNHNS, SASEGT. The CDR3 totals 15 residues. V shed 0 bases, J shed 7 bases, and the junction held 6 bases outside the gene matches. The CDR3 spells CASSEAGGPRNEQFF. DNA of the CDR3: TGTGCCAGCAGTGAAGCGGGAGGGCCAAGAAATGAGCAGTTCTTC.

V and J are TRBV4-2 and TRBJ2-3, with D perhaps TRBD2 (6 bases). The germline V gene encodes CDR1 LGHNA and CDR2 YNFKEQ. V dropped 5 bases and J dropped 4 bases, with 19 bases sitting between them. This CDR3 has 16 amino acids. CDR3 sequence: CASSARVGSGADTQYF. The CDR3 region has the DNA TGTGCCAGCAGCGCCCGGGTGGGTAGCGGCGCAGATACGCAGTATTTT.

The V and J genes are TRBV29-1 and TRBJ1-2, with no clear D. V was shortened by 0 bases and J by 5 bases, with 10 bases between the two germline ends. Germline V CDR1 and CDR2: SQVTM, ANQGSEA. The CDR3 length is 13 residues. The CDR3 loop is CSVEDREGYGYTF. The CDR3, as DNA: TGCAGCGTTGAAGATCGTGAGGGTTATGGCTACACCTTC.

The chain links TRBV5-1 to TRBJ1-6; possible D gene TRBD1, 5 bases. The CDR3 spans 14 residues. The ends were cut back, 8 bases at V and 2 bases at J, with 11 bases in the middle. Germline V lookup: CDR1 SGHRS, CDR2 YFSETQ. Here the CDR3 reads CASALDTYNSPLHF. In DNA form, the CDR3 reads TGCGCCAGTGCCCTGGACACCTATAATTCACCCCTCCACTTT.

This sequence joins TRBV6-5 and TRBJ2-1, with TRBD2 as a possible D gene (6 bases). The ends were cut back, 6 bases at V and 2 bases at J, with 11 bases in the middle. This CDR3 region has 14 residues. Germline-derived CDR1 and CDR2 are MNHEY and SVGAGI. The CDR3 is CASRERATYNEQFF. CDR3 nucleotide sequence: TGTGCCAGCAGGGAGCGGGCTACCTACAATGAGCAGTTCTTC.

This clone was recorded a few times. V is TRBV10-3 and J is TRBJ2-1; 10 bases line up with TRBD1. V trimming: 3 bases; J trimming: 6 bases; junction bases outside the gene matches: 2. CDR1 and CDR2 from the germline V gene are ENHRY and SYGVKD. There are 14 residues in the CDR3. The CDR3: CAISEGQGVNEQFF. The CDR3 DNA follows: TGTGCCATCAGTGAAGGACAGGGGGTCAATGAGCAGTTCTTC.

The gene calls are TRBV6-5 and TRBJ1-4, with TRBD1 matching over 11 bases. Trimming removed 6 bases from V and 8 bases from J; junction bases left unmatched: 5. The CDR3 runs to 14 residues. Germline-derived CDR1 and CDR2 are MNHEY and SVGAGI. The CDR3 reads CASRADRGLEKLFF. The CDR3 DNA reads as TGTGCCAGCAGGGCGGACAGGGGGCTCGAAAAACTGTTTTTT.

This chain links TRBV3-1 (or the pseudogene TRBV3-2) with TRBJ2-7, with a possible D match to TRBD2 (5 bases). Deletions cut 4 bases from V and 4 bases from J, with 11 bases between. The CDR3 contains 13 residues. Germline CDR1 reads LGHDT; CDR2 reads YNNKEL (reference sequence). The CDR3 DNA sequence: TGTGCCAGCAGCCTGGGAGTTTGGTACGAGCAGTACTTC. Encoded protein: CASSLGVWYEQYF.

The chain uses TRBV6-1 and TRBJ1-5; 8 bases fit TRBD1. Losses at the gene ends were 1 base for V and 3 bases for J; bases not matched to a gene: 5. The V gene's germline CDR1 is MNHNS and CDR2 SASEGT. The CDR3 totals 16 residues. The CDR3 coding sequence is TGTGCCAGCAGTGAAGAAAGGGACAGGCCCAATCAGCCCCAGCATTTT. It encodes CASSEERDRPNQPQHF.

This chain connects TRBV6-1 to TRBJ2-1, with D uncertain. Trimming removed 1 base from V and 2 bases from J, with 12 bases in between. Germline CDR1 reads MNHNS; CDR2 reads SASEGT. CDR3 length equals 16 residues. The CDR3 nucleotides read TGTGCCAGCAGTGAAGGGAGCCAGCCCACCTACAATGAGCAGTTCTTC. This translates into CASSEGSQPTYNEQFF.

The chain employs TRBV6-5 and TRBJ1-1; D remains ambiguous. Germline-derived CDR1 and CDR2 are MNHEY and SVGAGI. This CDR3 has 16 residues. Trimming left V 0 bases short and J 0 bases short, with 11 bases between. CDR3 coding DNA: TGTGCCAGCAGTTACTCCGCCGGCAGTTTGAACACTGAAGCTTTCTTT. This codes for CASSYSAGSLNTEAFF.

The chain has TRBV28 and TRBJ2-7; D uncertain. The length of the CDR3 is 14 residues. V was shortened by 3 bases and J by 2 bases, with 11 bases between the two germline ends. In germline, CDR1 is MDHEN, CDR2 SYDVKM. The CDR3 nucleotides read TGTGCCAGCAGTTTTGAAGCGCTAGCCTACGAGCAGTACTTC. This translates into CASSFEALAYEQYF.

This chain links TRBV7-8 with TRBJ2-7; D is ambiguous. Germline values: CDR1 SGHVS, CDR2 FQNEAQ. V shed 1 base and J shed 5 bases, with 15 bases lying between them. CDR3 length equals 15 residues. This CDR3 is CASSLVRAFPHEQYF. CDR3 nucleotides: TGTGCCAGCAGCTTAGTCCGGGCCTTCCCCCACGAGCAGTACTTC.

This clone appeared a few times. The chain couples TRBV7-9 to TRBJ2-7, with D tentatively TRBD1 or TRBD2 (6 bases each). The CDR3 loop spans 14 amino acids. The germline V and J ends were trimmed by 5 bases and 2 bases, with 13 bases remaining between them. The germline CDR1 and CDR2 sequences are SEHNR and FQNEAQ (reference sequence). CDR3 sequence reads: CASSGGTRTYEQYF. The DNA for the CDR3 is TGTGCCAGCAGCGGCGGGACAAGAACCTACGAGCAGTACTTC.

CDR3 sequence reads: CASSQVPGQNTEAFF. The CDR3 region has the DNA TGTGCCAGCAGCCAAGTCCCGGGACAGAACACTGAAGCTTTCTTT. The chain combines TRBV3-1 (or the pseudogene TRBV3-2) with TRBJ1-1, with D tentatively TRBD1 (6 bases). Germline loops: CDR1 LGHDT, CDR2 YNNKEL (reference sequence). With 1 base removed from V and 1 base from J, the gap between germline ends came to 10 bases. The CDR3 sequence is 15 residues long.